What follows are 13 T cell receptor beta chains derived from one specimen sequenced in a study of blood T cell repertoires in COVID-19. Assay used: immunoSEQ multiplex PCR; TCRdb lists only in-frame clones, some missing. Of approximately 290,000 clones in the sample, around 91% were seen once. Sequenced: PBMCs or T cells enriched from blood (not recorded which). These receptors originate from a woman younger than 35 with acute COVID-19.

The V gene is TRBV5-1, the J gene TRBJ2-3, with D possibly being TRBD1 (5 bases). This CDR3 has 14 residues. Germline lookup yields CDR1 SGHRS and CDR2 YFSETQ. V lost 2 bases, J lost 5 bases, and 12 bases lay in between. The CDR3 spells CASSFGATLDTQYF. CDR3 nucleotides: TGCGCCAGCAGCTTTGGGGCTACTTTAGATACGCAGTATTTT.

The gene calls are TRBV9 and TRBJ2-2; D not certain. CDR3 length: 12 residues. Trimming took 2 bases from V and 5 from J, leaving 4 bases between them. Per the germline V gene, CDR1 is SGDLS and CDR2 is YYNGEE. CDR3 coding DNA: TGTGCCAGCAGCGTTCAGACCGGGGAGCTGTTTTTT. Residues: CASSVQTGELFF.

This sequence joins TRBV9 and TRBJ2-7; TRBD2 might be the D (5 bases). Germline-derived CDR1 and CDR2 are SGDLS and YYNGEE. This CDR3 contains 14 residues. The V end lost 3 bases, the J end lost 3 bases, and 13 bases lay between the germline ends. In DNA, the CDR3 is TGTGCCAGCAGCGGTGGAGGACCGATCTACGAGCAGTACTTC. It specifies CASSGGGPIYEQYF.

V and J are TRBV29-1 and TRBJ2-1, with TRBD1 as a possible D gene (6 bases). Germline V gene lookup returns CDR1 SQVTM and CDR2 ANQGSEA. The V and J ends lost 6 bases and 6 bases respectively, with 12 bases between them. This CDR3 region has 12 residues. CDR3 region: CSVLQGINEQFF. The CDR3, as DNA: TGCAGCGTGTTGCAGGGGATCAATGAGCAGTTCTTC.

The chain joins TRBV7-6 to TRBJ1-3, with D unresolved. CDR3 length: 14 residues. CDR1 is SGHVS, CDR2 FNYEAQ, per germline. V lost 3 bases and J lost 1, with 7 bases in between. The DNA of the CDR3 is TGTGCCAGCAGCTTGGAGTGGTCTGGAAACACCATATATTTT. Protein product: CASSLEWSGNTIYF. The complete variable domain, with remaining parts taken from reference TRBV7-6 and TRBJ1-3, reads GAGVSQSPRYKVTKRGQDVALRCDPISGHVSLYWYRQALGQGPEFLTYFNYEAQQDKSGLPNDRFSAERPEGSISTLTIQRTEQRDSAMYRCASSLEWSGNTIYFGEGSWLTVV.

The chain uses TRBV5-1 and TRBJ1-2; D gene uncertain. CDR3 length equals 13 residues. The V end was cut by 2 bases, the J end by 4 bases, with 9 bases between. Germline V gives CDR1 SGHRS, CDR2 YFSETQ. The CDR3 nucleotides are TGCGCCAGCAGCTTCGGGTCAGTCTATGGCTACACCTTC. Its translation is CASSFGSVYGYTF.

The chain links TRBV9 to TRBJ2-1; 10 bases align to TRBD2. Losses at the gene ends were 0 bases for V and 4 bases for J; bases not matched to a gene: 13. This CDR3 region has 19 residues. CDR1 is SGDLS, CDR2 YYNGEE, per germline. The CDR3 nucleotides read TGTGCCAGCAGCGTAGTACCTCCGGTAGCGGGGGGCTTTTACAATGAGCAGTTCTTC. As protein: CASSVVPPVAGGFYNEQFF.

Remarks on this clone: Other DNA sequences in the sample encode the same CDR3. The V gene is TRBV9, the J gene TRBJ2-3; 11 nucleotides match TRBD2. V trimming: 0 bases; J trimming: 2 bases; junction bases outside the gene matches: 5. In germline, CDR1 is SGDLS, CDR2 YYNGEE. The CDR3 totals 17 residues. The DNA for the CDR3 is TGTGCCAGCAGCGTAGGTGGGACTAGCGGATACACAGATACGCAGTATTTT. Encoded protein: CASSVGGTSGYTDTQYF.

CDR3 protein: CASSLTGGKGYTF. Written as DNA, the CDR3 is TGTGCCAGCAGTCTTACAGGGGGCAAAGGCTACACCTTC. The V and J genes are TRBV3-1 (or the pseudogene TRBV3-2) and TRBJ1-2; 9 positions agree with TRBD1. CDR1 is LGHDT and CDR2 is YNNKEL in the germline V gene (reference sequence). The CDR3 consists of 13 residues. The V gene end was trimmed by 6 bases and the J gene end by 8 bases; junction bases not matched to a gene: 7.

V usage is TRBV11-3 and J usage is TRBJ1-2, with D hard to call. V was cut by 3 bases and J by 3 bases, with 11 bases left in between. This CDR3 spans 14 amino acids. Germline CDR1 is SGHNT and CDR2 is YENEEA. The CDR3: CASSFSPGYYGYTF. The CDR3, as DNA: TGTGCCAGCAGCTTTTCCCCGGGGTACTATGGCTACACCTTC. Full variable domain (outside the CDR3, taken from reference TRBV11-3 and TRBJ1-2): EAGVVQSPRYKIIEKKQPVAFWCNPISGHNTLYWYLQNLGQGPELLIRYENEEAVDDSQLPKDRFSAERLKGVDSTLKIQPAELGDSAVYLCASSFSPGYYGYTFGSGTRLTVV.

This clone showed up just once. The chain couples TRBV30 to TRBJ1-1, with TRBD1 matching 7 bases. The CDR3 has 12 amino acids. V was clipped by 6 bases and J by 5 bases; unmatched bases: 6. CDR1 and CDR2 from the germline V gene are GTSNPN and SVGIG (reference sequence). The CDR3 spells CACRPGGTEAFF. The CDR3 DNA reads as TGTGCCTGTAGGCCAGGGGGGACTGAAGCTTTCTTT.

The chain employs TRBV5-4 and TRBJ2-7, with 13 bases aligning to TRBD2. The J segment lost 6 bases and the V segment lost 4 bases, leaving 10 bases of the junction unmatched. CDR3 length: 16 amino acids. The germline V gene encodes CDR1 SGHNT and CDR2 YYREEE (reference sequence). CDR3 loop: CASSDTPLAGGREQYF. DNA for the CDR3: TGTGCCAGCAGCGACACACCACTAGCGGGAGGGCGCGAGCAGTACTTC.

The chain combines TRBV19 with TRBJ1-2, with D maybe TRBD1 (6 bases). Trimming cost V 5 bases and J 6 bases, with 19 bases left between them. CDR3 length equals 15 residues. CDR1 is LNHDA and CDR2 is SQIVND in the germline V gene (reference sequence). This CDR3 reads CASSLGAGREDGYTF. The DNA of the CDR3 is TGTGCCAGTAGTCTGGGGGCAGGGAGGGAGGATGGCTACACCTTC.